This TCR beta chain derives from a study of blood T cell repertoires in COVID-19. Study-level background: In each case, the material was cDNA or gDNA derived from T cells, B-cell-depleted T cells, or PBMCs.

The sample holds one count of this clone. The protocol was immunoSEQ multiplex PCR, while the TCRdb copy is restricted to in-frame clones and leaves out a portion. Of 450,000 or so clones in the sample, roughly 90% are singletons; the top ten hold about 0.91%. Sequencing used peripheral blood. The receptor was isolated from a young man with COVID-19, enrolled during active disease.

The CDR3 DNA follows: TGTGCCAGCAGCTTGGCCAGGGACATCAATACGCAGTATTTT. Translating gives CASSLARDINTQYF. The chain employs TRBV5-6 and TRBJ2-3, with D maybe TRBD1 (6 bases). The CDR3 has 14 residues. From germline, CDR1 is SGHDT and CDR2 YYEEEE. V lost 0 bases to trimming and J lost 7 bases, with 12 bases between them.